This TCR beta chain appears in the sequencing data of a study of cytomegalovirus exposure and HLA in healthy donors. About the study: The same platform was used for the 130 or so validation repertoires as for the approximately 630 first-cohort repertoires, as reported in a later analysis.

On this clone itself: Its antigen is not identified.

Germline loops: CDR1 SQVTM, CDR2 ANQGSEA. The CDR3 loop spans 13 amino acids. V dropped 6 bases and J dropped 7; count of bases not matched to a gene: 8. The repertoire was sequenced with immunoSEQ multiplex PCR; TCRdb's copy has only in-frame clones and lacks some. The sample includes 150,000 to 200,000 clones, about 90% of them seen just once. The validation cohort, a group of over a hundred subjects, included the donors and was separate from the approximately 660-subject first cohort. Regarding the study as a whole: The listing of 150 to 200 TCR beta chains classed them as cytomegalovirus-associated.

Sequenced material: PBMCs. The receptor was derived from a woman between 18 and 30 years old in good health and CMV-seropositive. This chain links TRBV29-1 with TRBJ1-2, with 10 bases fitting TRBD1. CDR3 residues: CSVRRQGATGYTF. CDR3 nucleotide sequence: TGCAGCGTCCGACGACAGGGGGCGACTGGCTACACCTTC.